The table lists the clone carrying this T cell receptor (beta chain) with a few counts. MiXCR was run by TCRdb on the 5' RACE reads, yielding one entry per CDR3 protein. Found here are about 260,000 distinct CDR3 sequences, about a sixth of them singletons; the top ten hold over 20%. The source of the sample is a study of T-cell memory formation after mild COVID-19. Trimming shortened V by 4 bases and J by 3 bases, and 12 bases separated the two germline ends. Germline V gene lookup returns CDR1 SGHVS and CDR2 FQNEAQ. CDR3 length equals 14 residues. Material: PBMCs or a T cell subset sorted from them (not recorded which). The V gene is TRBV7-8, the J gene TRBJ1-1; D is uncertain. The clonotype originates from a man between 18 and 35 years old who had mild COVID-19 (a few samples of this study predate the infection). Cell type and time point are not known. CDR3 protein: CASSSAQGYTEAFF. The DNA of the CDR3 is TGTGCCAGCAGCTCAGCCCAAGGGTACACTGAAGCTTTCTTT.